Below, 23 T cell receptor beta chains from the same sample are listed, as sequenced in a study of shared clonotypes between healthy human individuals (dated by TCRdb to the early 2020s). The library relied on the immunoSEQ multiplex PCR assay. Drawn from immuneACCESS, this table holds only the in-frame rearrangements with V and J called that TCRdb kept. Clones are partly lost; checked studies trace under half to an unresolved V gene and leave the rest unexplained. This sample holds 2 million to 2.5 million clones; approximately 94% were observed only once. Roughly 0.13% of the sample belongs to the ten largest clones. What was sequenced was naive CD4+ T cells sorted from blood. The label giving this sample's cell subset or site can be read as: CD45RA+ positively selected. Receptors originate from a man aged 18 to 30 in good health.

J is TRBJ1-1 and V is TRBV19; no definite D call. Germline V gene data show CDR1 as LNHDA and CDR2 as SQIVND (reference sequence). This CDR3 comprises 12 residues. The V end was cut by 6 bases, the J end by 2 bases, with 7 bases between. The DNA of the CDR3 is TGTGCCAGTAGCAGGAGTAACACTGAAGCTTTCTTT. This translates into CASSRSNTEAFF.

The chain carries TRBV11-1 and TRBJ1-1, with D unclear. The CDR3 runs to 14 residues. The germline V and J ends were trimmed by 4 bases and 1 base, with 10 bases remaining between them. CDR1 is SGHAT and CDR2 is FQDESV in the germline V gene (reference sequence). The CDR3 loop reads CASSSPRWNTEAFF. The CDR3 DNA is TGTGCCAGCAGCTCCCCGCGCTGGAACACTGAAGCTTTCTTT.

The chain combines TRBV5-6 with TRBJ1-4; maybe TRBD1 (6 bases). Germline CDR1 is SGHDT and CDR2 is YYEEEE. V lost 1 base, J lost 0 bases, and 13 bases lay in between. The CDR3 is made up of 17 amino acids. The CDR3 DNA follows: TGTGCCAGCAGCTTGACGTACAGGGTTGCAACTAATGAAAAACTGTTTTTT. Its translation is CASSLTYRVATNEKLFF.

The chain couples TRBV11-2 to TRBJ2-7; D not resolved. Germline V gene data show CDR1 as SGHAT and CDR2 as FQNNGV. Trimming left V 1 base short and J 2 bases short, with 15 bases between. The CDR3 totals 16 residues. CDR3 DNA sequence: TGTGCCAGCAGCTTAGTTTTATCGGATCCCCCCTACGAGCAGTACTTC. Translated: CASSLVLSDPPYEQYF.

CDR3 nucleotide sequence: TGTGCCAGCAGTTTCGCGACAGTGTCATCCTACGAGCAGTACTTC. Its translation: CASSFATVSSYEQYF. The V and J genes are TRBV28 and TRBJ2-7; perhaps TRBD1 as D (5 bases). From germline, CDR1 is MDHEN and CDR2 SYDVKM. The CDR3 has 15 amino acids. V dropped 3 bases and J dropped 1 base, with 13 bases sitting between them.

Written as DNA, the CDR3 is TGTGCCAGCAGCTTGGGGGGGGGACAGAGACTTTATGGCTACACCTTC. Amino acids: CASSLGGGQRLYGYTF. This rearrangement joins TRBV5-4 to TRBJ1-2, with TRBD1 identical over 7 bases. Germline V gene lookup returns CDR1 SGHNT and CDR2 YYREEE (reference sequence). V was pared by 0 bases and J by 5 bases, with 10 bases of the junction left unmatched. The CDR3 has 16 amino acids. The full variable domain, completed using reference TRBV5-4 and TRBJ1-2, is ETGVTQSPTHLIKTRGQQVTLRCSSQSGHNTVSWYQQALGQGPQFIFQYYREEENGRGNFPPRFSGLQFPNYSSELNVNALELDDSALYLCASSLGGGQRLYGYTFGSGTRLTVV.

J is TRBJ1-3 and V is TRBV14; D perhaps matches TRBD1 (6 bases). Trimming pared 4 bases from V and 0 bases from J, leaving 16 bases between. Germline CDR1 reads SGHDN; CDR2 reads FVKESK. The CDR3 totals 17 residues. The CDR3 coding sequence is TGTGCCAGCAGCCGGGACATCTTGACTCGCTCTGGAAACACCATATATTTT. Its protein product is CASSRDILTRSGNTIYF.

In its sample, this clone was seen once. The CDR3 nucleotides read TGTGCCAGCCAAAGCGGAAAAGACTACAATGAGCAGTTCTTC. Its protein is CASQSGKDYNEQFF. The chain links TRBV19 to TRBJ2-1; a possible D gene is TRBD2 (5 bases). Trimming pared 9 bases from V and 3 bases from J, leaving 15 bases between. Germline CDR1 LNHDA, CDR2 SQIVND (reference sequence). This CDR3 spans 14 amino acids.

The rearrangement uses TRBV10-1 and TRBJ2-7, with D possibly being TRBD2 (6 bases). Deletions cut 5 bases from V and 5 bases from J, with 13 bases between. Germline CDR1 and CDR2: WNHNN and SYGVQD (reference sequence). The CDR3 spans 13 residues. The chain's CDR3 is CASSLDYAHEQYF. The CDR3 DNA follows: TGCGCCAGCAGTTTGGACTATGCCCACGAGCAGTACTTC.

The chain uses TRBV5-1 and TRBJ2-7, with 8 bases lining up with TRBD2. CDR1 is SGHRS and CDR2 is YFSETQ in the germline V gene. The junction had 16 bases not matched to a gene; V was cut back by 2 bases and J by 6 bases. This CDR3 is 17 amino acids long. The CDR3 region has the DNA TGCGCCAGCAGCTTCCTAGCGGGCCCCCTTGGGAGAGGCGAGCAGTACTTC. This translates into CASSFLAGPLGRGEQYF.

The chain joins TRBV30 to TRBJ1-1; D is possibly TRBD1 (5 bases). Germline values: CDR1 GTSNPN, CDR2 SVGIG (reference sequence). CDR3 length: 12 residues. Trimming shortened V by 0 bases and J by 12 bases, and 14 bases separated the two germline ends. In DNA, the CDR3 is TGTGCCTGGAGTGTAAGGGACGGCTCCTCTTTCTTT. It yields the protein CAWSVRDGSSFF.

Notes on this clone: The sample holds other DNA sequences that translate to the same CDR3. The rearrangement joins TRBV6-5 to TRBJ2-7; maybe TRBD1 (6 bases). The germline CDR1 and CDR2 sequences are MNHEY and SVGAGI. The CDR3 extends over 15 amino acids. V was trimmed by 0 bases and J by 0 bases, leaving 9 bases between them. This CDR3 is CASSYSTGFSYEQYF. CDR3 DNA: TGTGCCAGCAGTTACTCGACAGGTTTCTCCTACGAGCAGTACTTC.

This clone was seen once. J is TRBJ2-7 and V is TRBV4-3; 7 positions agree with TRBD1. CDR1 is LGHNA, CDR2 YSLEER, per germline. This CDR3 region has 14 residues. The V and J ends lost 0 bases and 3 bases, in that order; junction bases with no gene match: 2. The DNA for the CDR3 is TGCGCCAGCAGCCAAGATGACAGGGACTACGAGCAGTACTTC. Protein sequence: CASSQDDRDYEQYF.

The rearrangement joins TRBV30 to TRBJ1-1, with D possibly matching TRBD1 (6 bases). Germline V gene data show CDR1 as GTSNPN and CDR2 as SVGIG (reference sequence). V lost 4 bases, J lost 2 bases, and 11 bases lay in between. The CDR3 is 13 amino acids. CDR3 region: CAWTSGANTEAFF. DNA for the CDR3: TGTGCCTGGACGTCGGGGGCAAACACTGAAGCTTTCTTT.

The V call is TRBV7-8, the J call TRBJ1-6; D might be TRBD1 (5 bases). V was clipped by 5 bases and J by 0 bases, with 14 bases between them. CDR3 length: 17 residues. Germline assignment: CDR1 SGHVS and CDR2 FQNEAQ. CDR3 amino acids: CASSGTGGSSYNSPLHF. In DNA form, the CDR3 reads TGTGCCAGCAGCGGTACTGGGGGATCCTCCTATAATTCACCCCTCCACTTT.

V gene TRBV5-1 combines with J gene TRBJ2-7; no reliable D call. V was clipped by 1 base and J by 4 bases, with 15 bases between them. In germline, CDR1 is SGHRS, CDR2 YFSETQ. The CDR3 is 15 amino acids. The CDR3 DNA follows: TGCGCCAGCAGCTTGTTGTCAGATATGCGGTACGAGCAGTACTTC. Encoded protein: CASSLLSDMRYEQYF.

Here the CDR3 reads CASSIEGVGTEAFF. Here the CDR3 DNA reads TGTGCCAGTAGTATAGAAGGGGTGGGCACTGAAGCTTTCTTT. The V and J genes are TRBV19 and TRBJ1-1; tentative D call: TRBD1 (5 bases). The CDR3 length is 14 residues. Germline values: CDR1 LNHDA, CDR2 SQIVND (reference sequence). With 0 bases removed from V and 4 bases from J, the gap between germline ends came to 9 bases.

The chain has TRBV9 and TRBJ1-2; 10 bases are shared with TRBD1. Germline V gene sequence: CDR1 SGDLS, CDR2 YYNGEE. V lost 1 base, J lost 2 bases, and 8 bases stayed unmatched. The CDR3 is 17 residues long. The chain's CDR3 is CASSVSQPGQGNYGYTF. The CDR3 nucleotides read TGTGCCAGCAGCGTATCTCAACCGGGACAGGGGAACTATGGCTACACCTTC.

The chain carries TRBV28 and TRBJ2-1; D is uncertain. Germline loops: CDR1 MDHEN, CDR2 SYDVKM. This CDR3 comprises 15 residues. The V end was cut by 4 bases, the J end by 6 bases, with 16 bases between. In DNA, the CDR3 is TGTGCCAGCAGTTCCCCCTCGTTAGGGTCCAATGAGCAGTTCTTC. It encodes CASSSPSLGSNEQFF.

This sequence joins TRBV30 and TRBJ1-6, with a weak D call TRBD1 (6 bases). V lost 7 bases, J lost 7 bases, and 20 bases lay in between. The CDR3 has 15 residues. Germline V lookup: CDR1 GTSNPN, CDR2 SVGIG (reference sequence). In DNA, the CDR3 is TGTGCCTACGGACAGCTAAGAGGAGGGAATTCACCCCTCCACTTT. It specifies CAYGQLRGGNSPLHF.

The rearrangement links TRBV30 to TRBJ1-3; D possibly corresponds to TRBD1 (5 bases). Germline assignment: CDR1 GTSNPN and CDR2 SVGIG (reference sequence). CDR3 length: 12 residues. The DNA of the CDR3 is TGTGCGTGGGACGCCGGAGGAAACACCATATATTTT. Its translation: CAWDAGGNTIYF.

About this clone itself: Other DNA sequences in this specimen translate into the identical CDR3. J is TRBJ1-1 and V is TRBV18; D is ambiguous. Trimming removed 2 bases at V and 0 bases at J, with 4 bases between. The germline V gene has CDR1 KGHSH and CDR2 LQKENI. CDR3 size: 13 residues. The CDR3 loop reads CASSPGLNTEAFF. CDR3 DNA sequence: TGTGCCAGCTCACCAGGATTGAACACTGAAGCTTTCTTT.

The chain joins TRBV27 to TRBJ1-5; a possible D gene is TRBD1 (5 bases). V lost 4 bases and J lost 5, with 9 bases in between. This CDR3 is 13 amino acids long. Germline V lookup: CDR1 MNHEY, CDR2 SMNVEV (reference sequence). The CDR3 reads CASSSREYQPQHF. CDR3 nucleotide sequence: TGTGCCAGCAGTTCCAGGGAGTATCAGCCCCAGCATTTT.